This T cell receptor beta chain comes out of a study of identical twins (dated by TCRdb to about 2016). For the study in its entirety: To test whether fetal clonotypes persist, this study deep-sequenced TCR alpha and beta repertoires from monozygotic twins, from unrelated adults of various ages, and from cord blood. To rule out contamination, the twin experiments were replicated at different times with different library preparation protocols.

On the study overall, not on this receptor specifically: Conclusions relied on cross-sectional statistical analysis, since the same donors could not be followed over many years. Compared with coincidental sharing between unrelated individuals, out-of-frame TCR alpha sequences shared between twins had an excess of sequences with low generation probability. In monozygotic twins, recombination models systematically underestimated out-of-frame TCR alpha sharing, but the models matched the sharing seen between unrelated individuals. Invariant T cells such as MAIT and iNKT could partly confound zero-insertion analyses, though diverse VJ usage argued against this for most clonotypes. A weaker excess of twin sharing was found in beta out-of-frame sequences because the signal-to-noise ratio was lowered by fewer shared sequences. Abundant cord blood beta clonotypes had fewer insertions, young adult naive repertoires showed a similar but weaker trend, and memory repertoires showed no such trend.

Regarding this clonotype: The antigen it recognizes is unknown. Per-nucleotide qualities are absent, and no much larger clonotype sits a single base away.

Every donor in the study was a healthy Caucasian. The twin cohort comprised three pairs of female monozygotic twins, all aged about 18 to 30 years. Positive isolation kits from Invitrogen were used to isolate CD4+ and CD8+ T cell populations. From its cysteine to its phenylalanine, the CDR3 spans 14 amino acids. The DNA shown is the 42-base CDR3, in frame from base 1. The trim is 3 bases for V and 4 bases for J, with a gap of 13 bases between the germline ends. The CDR1 and CDR2 encoded by the germline V gene are SGHAT and FQNNGV. The library was generated by 5' RACE. The listed sequencing device is Illumina HiSeq 2000. A universal primer binding site was added through template switching, and the final cDNA carried a unique molecular identifier so that TCR cDNA molecules could be counted accurately. Specific primers in the conserved constant-segment region were used to synthesize first-strand cDNA for TCR alpha and beta chains. To control for contamination, each cDNA library was double barcoded with a SMART-Mk sample barcode plus Illumina barcodes. TruSeq adapter sequences along with Illumina sample barcodes were introduced in two successive PCR steps. TCR alpha and beta cDNA libraries were sequenced on the Illumina HiSeq platform with custom primers. In the paper's pipeline: Unique molecular identifiers were extracted from raw reads with MiGEC, and CDR3 positions were determined with MiXCR. Recombination models were inferred per individual with the repgenHMM and IGoR tools using an EM algorithm. The analysis of shared clonotypes was done with the tcR package in R, with sharing normalized by the product of cloneset sizes. Out-of-frame nonproductive sequences were analyzed to study raw recombination free of thymic and clonal selection effects. In TCRdb, the public reads were trimmed at Q25 with fastp and aligned with MiXCR, with productive beta chains retained. Each entry merges the rows of one CDR3 protein and shows their most common DNA and genes. Clone size and V and J calls follow TCRdb, not the original study. The sample table contains about 480,000 distinct CDR3 sequences; only one count was recorded for approximately 15% of them. The ten largest clones capture 0.5% to 0.65% of the sample.

These same records also appear under a second study, on yellow fever vaccine responses in identical twins. The second source states: According to the authors, in identical twins the way T cells responded to vaccination appeared partly convergent and partly personalized. Focusing on identical twins, the study followed the T cell clones that responded to the vaccine, and did so with precision.

The receptor's source is a young woman in good health. The sequence joins TRBV11-2 to TRBJ2-7, with the D gene not clear enough to name. What was sequenced was CD4+ T cells sorted from blood. The sequence in DNA is TGTGCCAGCAGCTTTGCCCGCGGTGTTTACGAGCAGTACTTC. Its translation reads: CASSFARGVYEQYF.